This record concerns one T cell receptor beta chain sequence. What it recognizes is unknown. The data derive from a study of T cell responses to AZD1222 COVID-19 vaccine. Study-wide results and limits: Spike-specific TCR repertoires showed rising breadth and depth after two AZD1222 doses. Seropositive at baseline were only a handful of AZD1222 recipients. There were repertoire samples only from the period after the peak T cell response.

Germline V gene data show CDR1 as MNHEY and CDR2 as SVGAGI. This CDR3 comprises 14 residues. The junction had 9 bases not matched to a gene; V was cut back by 10 bases and J by 3 bases. Produced via immunoSEQ multiplex PCR; TCRdb's table is partial and in-frame only. The table records roughly 98,000 clones, about 88% of them present only once. The receptor was derived from an adult who received the AZD1222 COVID-19 vaccine. The gene calls are TRBV6-5 and TRBJ2-4; 7 nucleotides match TRBD2. The specimen was peripheral blood, collected 28 days after the second AZD1222 dose. CDR3 nucleotide sequence: TGTGCCACCCACCGGGGAGGGTACAAAAACATTCAGTACTTC. Amino acids: CATHRGGYKNIQYF.